A single TCR beta chain is shown here with its context. This entry is derived from a study of shared clonotypes between healthy human individuals. The CDR3 extends over 18 amino acids. Per germline, CDR1 MDHEN and CDR2 SYDVKM. Trimming left V 2 bases short and J 0 bases short, with 17 bases between. The assay was immunoSEQ multiplex PCR, and TCRdb's table has in-frame clones only and misses some. Here the sample spans roughly 720,000 clones, roughly 88% being singletons. V is TRBV28 and J is TRBJ2-4; D ambiguous. The sequenced sample consisted of memory CD8+ T cells from PBMCs. As for subset: CD45RO+ cells pooled with CCR7-negative TemRA cells. The TCR comes from a man between 18 and 35 years old in good health. Some clones in this sample may be carry-over from other donors' samples. The DNA of the CDR3 is TGTGCCAGCAGTTTAGGTAGGGTGGACCAACTAGCCAAAAACATTCAGTACTTC. It yields the protein CASSLGRVDQLAKNIQYF.